A selection of T cell receptor beta chains follows, all from one sample in a study of blood T cell repertoires in COVID-19. Data came from immunoSEQ multiplex PCR; TCRdb stores just in-frame clones and leaves some out. The table has over 55,000 clones, 87% seen once. The sample consisted of peripheral blood. All receptors derive from an elderly woman with COVID-19, enrolled during active disease. Both conserved end residues are part of each CDR3. D genes are given only for firm matches. Not all rows give a size; the values are once, few, many and, for expanded clones, a class.

D	V	J	length	size	CDR3	DNA
.	TRBV6-2/TRBV6-3	TRBJ1-1	14	.	CASSYSGLGSEAFF	TGTGCCAGCAGTTACAGCGGCTTGGGGTCTGAAGCTTTCTTT
.	TRBV6-1	TRBJ1-2	15	.	CASSESTGPVDGYTF	TGTGCCAGCAGTGAAAGCACAGGGCCAGTAGATGGCTACACCTTC
TRBD1	TRBV25-1	TRBJ2-2	16	once	CASSAWTGANTGELFF	TGTGCCAGCAGTGCCTGGACAGGGGCGAACACCGGGGAGCTGTTTTTT
.	TRBV13	TRBJ2-3	16	.	CASSGQRTVSTDTQYF	TGTGCCAGCAGCGGCCAGAGGACAGTGAGCACAGATACGCAGTATTTT
TRBD2	TRBV5-8	TRBJ2-5	17	.	CASSWNPGLAVLTTQYF	TGTGCCAGCAGCTGGAATCCGGGACTAGCGGTTCTGACGACCCAGTACTTC
TRBD1	TRBV13	TRBJ1-2	18	.	CASSARTGGGLQSYGYTF	TGTGCCAGCAGCGCTCGGACAGGGGGCGGGTTGCAAAGCTATGGCTACACCTTC
.	TRBV6-6	TRBJ2-7	14	.	CASSKSGSSYEQYF	TGTGCCAGCAGTAAATCAGGTAGCTCCTACGAGCAGTACTTC
.	TRBV6-2/TRBV6-3	TRBJ1-1	14	.	CASSREIMNTEAFF	TGTGCCAGCAGTCGGGAGATCATGAACACTGAAGCTTTCTTT
.	TRBV29-1	TRBJ2-2	16	.	CSASSRRGQDTGELFF	TGCAGCGCTTCGTCGCGGAGGGGGCAGGACACCGGGGAGCTGTTTTTT
.	TRBV19	TRBJ1-5	15	.	CASSISIENNQPQHF	TGTGCCAGTAGTATTTCTATAGAGAACAATCAGCCCCAGCATTTT
TRBD1	TRBV5-1	TRBJ1-2	15	.	CASSLDGRGNDGYTF	TGCGCCAGCAGCTTGGACGGCAGGGGGAATGATGGCTACACCTTC
TRBD2	TRBV5-1	TRBJ2-3	16	.	CASSLTSGGTTDTQYF	TGCGCCAGCAGCTTGACTAGCGGGGGGACCACAGATACGCAGTATTTT
TRBD1	TRBV27	TRBJ2-5	14	.	CASSPPGQGPTQYF	TGTGCCAGCAGTCCGCCGGGACAGGGGCCGACCCAGTACTTC
TRBD2	TRBV12-3/TRBV12-4	TRBJ2-3	13	.	CASQRGWADTQYF	TGTGCCAGCCAGCGGGGGTGGGCAGATACGCAGTATTTT
.	TRBV11-2	TRBJ2-1	14	.	CASSPPGAYNEQFF	TGTGCCAGCAGCCCCCCGGGAGCCTACAATGAGCAGTTCTTC
TRBD1	TRBV5-5	TRBJ1-1	16	.	CASSLTEGQGWTEAFF	TGTGCCAGCAGCTTGACTGAGGGACAGGGCTGGACTGAAGCTTTCTTT
.	TRBV5-1	TRBJ1-1	13	.	CASSLDLTREAFF	TGCGCCAGCAGCTTGGATCTGACGCGGGAAGCTTTCTTT
.	TRBV6-6	TRBJ1-3	12	.	CAPPRGGNTIYF	TGTGCCCCACCAAGGGGAGGAAACACCATATATTTT
.	TRBV7-2	TRBJ2-5	14	.	CASSLGQVGETQYF	TGTGCCAGCAGCTTAGGGCAGGTTGGAGAGACCCAGTACTTC
.	TRBV5-1	TRBJ2-7	14	.	CASSLRGGSYEQYF	TGCGCCAGCAGCTTAAGGGGCGGTTCCTACGAGCAGTACTTC
.	TRBV19	TRBJ2-1	13	.	CASSISRGDEQFF	TGTGCCAGTAGTATAAGTCGGGGAGATGAGCAGTTCTTC
TRBD1	TRBV24-1	TRBJ2-1	13	.	CATSDLQGEQQFF	TGTGCCACCAGTGATTTGCAGGGGGAACAGCAGTTCTTC
.	TRBV7-9	TRBJ2-2	14	.	CASSPGGWTGELFF	TGTGCCAGCAGCCCAGGAGGATGGACCGGGGAGCTGTTTTTT
.	TRBV30	TRBJ1-2	14	once	CAWSVQGPNHGYTF	TGTGCCTGGAGTGTACAGGGACCTAACCATGGCTACACCTTC
TRBD1	TRBV5-1	TRBJ2-4	15	.	CASSGTGGTKNIQYF	TGCGCCAGCAGCGGTACAGGGGGCACTAAAAACATTCAGTACTTC
TRBD2	TRBV13	TRBJ2-1	15	.	CASSLGLAGVGEQFF	TGTGCCAGCAGCCTGGGACTAGCGGGGGTGGGTGAGCAGTTCTTC
.	TRBV18	TRBJ2-1	18	.	CASSPSPRSGHSYNEQFF	TGTGCCAGCTCACCATCGCCAAGGAGCGGCCACTCCTACAATGAGCAGTTCTTC
TRBD1	TRBV6-5	TRBJ2-7	15	.	CASSSVGGTAYEQYF	TGTGCCAGCAGTTCCGTCGGTGGGACAGCGTACGAGCAGTACTTC
TRBD2	TRBV4-2	TRBJ2-3	15	.	CASSPSAGGVDTQYF	TGTGCCAGCAGCCCGTCAGCGGGGGGGGTAGATACGCAGTATTTT
.	TRBV3-1/TRBV3-2	TRBJ1-2	13	.	CASSPDGNYGYTF	TGTGCCAGCAGCCCCGACGGGAACTATGGCTACACCTTC
.	TRBV7-8	TRBJ2-7	15	once	CASSSHRTQGHEQYF	TGTGCCAGCAGCTCCCACAGGACCCAAGGCCACGAGCAGTACTTC
.	TRBV10-3	TRBJ1-5	15	.	CAISESAGALQPQHF	TGTGCCATCAGTGAGTCCGCAGGGGCTTTACAGCCCCAGCATTTT
.	TRBV3-1/TRBV3-2	TRBJ2-2	14	.	CASSQGPNTGELFF	TGTGCCAGCAGTCAGGGCCCGAACACCGGGGAGCTGTTTTTT
TRBD2	TRBV2	TRBJ2-3	17	.	CASSEVSGGPQGDTQYF	TGTGCCAGCAGTGAAGTTAGCGGGGGGCCCCAAGGGGATACGCAGTATTTT
.	TRBV27	TRBJ1-6	14	.	CASSPRLGGSPLHF	TGTGCCAGCAGTCCCCGACTTGGCGGATCACCCCTCCACTTT
TRBD1	TRBV20-1	TRBJ1-2	14	.	CSASSGQGIYGYTF	TGCAGTGCTAGTTCCGGACAGGGGATATATGGCTACACCTTC
.	TRBV4-1	TRBJ1-5	14	.	CASSHETGYQPQHF	TGCGCCAGCAGCCACGAAACAGGGTATCAGCCCCAGCATTTT
.	TRBV7-9	TRBJ2-7	14	.	CASSPPSRSYEQYF	TGTGCCAGCAGCCCCCCGTCCCGCTCCTACGAGCAGTACTTC
.	TRBV3-1/TRBV3-2	TRBJ2-7	16	.	CASSQERAAYLYEQYF	TGTGCCAGCAGCCAAGAGAGGGCAGCGTATCTCTACGAGCAGTACTTC
.	TRBV3-1/TRBV3-2	TRBJ2-6	16	.	CASSQDIGAGANVLTF	TGTGCCAGCAGCCAAGATATCGGGGCTGGGGCCAACGTCCTGACTTTC
.	TRBV20-1	TRBJ2-7	11	.	CSANQGFEQYF	TGCAGTGCTAACCAGGGATTCGAGCAGTACTTC
TRBD1	TRBV2	TRBJ2-7	12	.	CASNSGTGLLQF	TGTGCCAGCAACTCCGGGACAGGGCTCCTCCAGTTC
.	TRBV18	TRBJ2-6	15	.	CASSPGITGANVLTF	TGTGCCAGCTCCCCCGGGATAACTGGGGCCAACGTCCTGACTTTC
TRBD1	TRBV19	TRBJ2-1	15	.	CASSATDRSFLVPFF	TGTGCCAGTAGTGCTACGGACAGGTCGTTCCTGGTCCCGTTCTTC
TRBD2	TRBV7-3	TRBJ2-1	16	.	CASSSPGLASYNEQFF	TGTGCCAGCAGCTCCCCGGGACTAGCGAGCTACAATGAGCAGTTCTTC
.	TRBV6-4	TRBJ1-2	15	.	CASSDDPGGNYGYTF	TGTGCCAGCAGTGACGATCCGGGGGGTAACTATGGCTACACCTTC
.	TRBV12-3/TRBV12-4	TRBJ1-1	12	.	CASSLGPRGAFF	TGTGCCAGCAGTTTAGGACCAAGAGGAGCTTTCTTT
TRBD1	TRBV19	TRBJ1-1	16	.	CASRAGDRGQNTEAFF	TGTGCCAGTAGAGCGGGGGACAGGGGACAGAACACTGAAGCTTTCTTT
TRBD1	TRBV25-1	TRBJ1-2	13	once	CASSETGNYGYTF	TGTGCCAGCAGTGAGACAGGGAACTATGGCTACACCTTC
.	TRBV7-2	TRBJ1-5	16	.	CASSSRRGTSNQPQHF	TGTGCCAGCAGCTCACGTCGGGGGACCAGCAATCAGCCCCAGCATTTT
TRBD2	TRBV4-1	TRBJ2-1	16	.	CASSQGLAGKYNEQFF	TGCGCCAGCAGCCAAGGACTAGCGGGTAAATACAATGAGCAGTTCTTC
TRBD1	TRBV18	TRBJ2-1	15	.	CASSPGTGRYNEQFF	TGTGCCAGCTCACCGGGGACAGGGAGATACAATGAGCAGTTCTTC
TRBD1	TRBV11-3	TRBJ2-7	14	.	CASSSGQGPYEQYF	TGTGCCAGCAGCTCCGGACAGGGACCCTACGAGCAGTACTTC